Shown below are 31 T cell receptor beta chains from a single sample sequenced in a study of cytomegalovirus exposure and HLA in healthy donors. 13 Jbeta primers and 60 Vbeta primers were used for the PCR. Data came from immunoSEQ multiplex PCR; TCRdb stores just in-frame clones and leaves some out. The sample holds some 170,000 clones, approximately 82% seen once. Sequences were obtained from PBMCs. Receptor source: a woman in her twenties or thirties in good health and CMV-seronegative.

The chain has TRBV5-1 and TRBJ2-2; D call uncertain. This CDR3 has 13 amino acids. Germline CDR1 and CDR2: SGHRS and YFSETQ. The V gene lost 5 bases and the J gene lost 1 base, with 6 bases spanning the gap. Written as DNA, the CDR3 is TGCGCCAGCAGGTTTCTGAACACCGGGGAGCTGTTTTTT. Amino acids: CASRFLNTGELFF.

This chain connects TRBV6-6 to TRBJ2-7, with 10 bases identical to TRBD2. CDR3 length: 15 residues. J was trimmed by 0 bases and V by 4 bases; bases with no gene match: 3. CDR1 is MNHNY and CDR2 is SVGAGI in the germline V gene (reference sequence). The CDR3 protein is CASSFSGRPSYEQYF. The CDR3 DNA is TGTGCCAGCAGTTTTAGCGGGAGGCCCTCCTACGAGCAGTACTTC.

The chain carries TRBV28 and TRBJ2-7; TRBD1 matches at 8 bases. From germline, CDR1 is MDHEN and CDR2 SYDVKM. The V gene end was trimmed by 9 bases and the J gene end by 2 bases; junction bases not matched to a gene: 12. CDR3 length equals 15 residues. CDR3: CASTTPGQEAYEQYF. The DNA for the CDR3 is TGTGCCAGTACCACTCCGGGACAGGAGGCCTACGAGCAGTACTTC.

The CDR3 sequence is CASTPAGGSYGYTF. DNA for the CDR3: TGTGCCAGCACCCCGGCCGGGGGGAGTTATGGCTACACCTTC. The chain is built from TRBV11-2 and TRBJ1-2; D is possibly TRBD1 (5 bases). CDR1 is SGHAT, CDR2 FQNNGV, per germline. The CDR3 has 14 residues. The V gene lost 7 bases and the J gene lost 5 bases, with 17 bases spanning the gap.

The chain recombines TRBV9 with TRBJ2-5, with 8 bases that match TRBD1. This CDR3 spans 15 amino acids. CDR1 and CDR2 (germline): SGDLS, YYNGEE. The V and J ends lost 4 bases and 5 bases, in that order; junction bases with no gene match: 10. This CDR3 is CASSLNTGGWETQYF. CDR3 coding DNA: TGTGCCAGCAGCCTCAATACAGGGGGGTGGGAGACCCAGTACTTC.

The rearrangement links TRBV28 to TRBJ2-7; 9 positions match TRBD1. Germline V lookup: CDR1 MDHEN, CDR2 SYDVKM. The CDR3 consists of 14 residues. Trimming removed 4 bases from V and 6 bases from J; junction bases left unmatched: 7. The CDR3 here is CASSSLGTGREQYF. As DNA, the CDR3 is TGTGCCAGCAGTTCGCTTGGGACAGGGCGCGAGCAGTACTTC.

CDR3 residues: CASSPLQAQETQYF. Here the CDR3 DNA reads TGTGCCAGCTCACCACTACAGGCCCAAGAGACCCAGTACTTC. V usage is TRBV18 and J usage is TRBJ2-5; TRBD1 might be the D (5 bases). Germline V lookup: CDR1 KGHSH, CDR2 LQKENI. The CDR3 spans 14 residues. Trimming left V 1 base short and J 1 base short, with 7 bases between.

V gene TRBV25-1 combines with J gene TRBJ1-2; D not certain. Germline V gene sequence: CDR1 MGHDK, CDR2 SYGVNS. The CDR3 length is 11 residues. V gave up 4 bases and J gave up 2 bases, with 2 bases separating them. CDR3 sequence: CASSANYGYTF. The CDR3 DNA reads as TGTGCCAGCAGTGCGAACTATGGCTACACCTTC.

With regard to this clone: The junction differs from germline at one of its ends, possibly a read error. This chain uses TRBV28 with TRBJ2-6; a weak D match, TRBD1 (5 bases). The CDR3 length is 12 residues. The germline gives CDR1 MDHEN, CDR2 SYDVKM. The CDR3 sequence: CASTSGANGLTF. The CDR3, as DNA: TGTGCCAGCACCTCTGGGGCCAACGGCCTGACTTTC.

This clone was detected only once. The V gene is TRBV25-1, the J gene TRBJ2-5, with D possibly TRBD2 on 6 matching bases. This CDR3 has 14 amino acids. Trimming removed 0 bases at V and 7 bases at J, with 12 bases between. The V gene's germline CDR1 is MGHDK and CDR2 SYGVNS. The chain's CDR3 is CASSEYGTGGTQYF. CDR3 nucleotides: TGTGCCAGCAGTGAATATGGGACCGGGGGGACCCAGTACTTC. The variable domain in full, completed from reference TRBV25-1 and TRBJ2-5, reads EADIYQTPRYLVIGTGKKITLECSQTMGHDKMYWYQQDPGMELHLIHYSYGVNSTEKGDLSSESTVSRIRTEHFPLTLESARPSHTSQYLCASSEYGTGGTQYFGPGTRLLVL.

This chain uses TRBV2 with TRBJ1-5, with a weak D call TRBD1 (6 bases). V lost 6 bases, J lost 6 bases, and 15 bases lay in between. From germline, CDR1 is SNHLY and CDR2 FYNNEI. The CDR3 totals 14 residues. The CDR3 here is CASSPGDSIQPQHF. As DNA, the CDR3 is TGTGCCAGCAGCCCAGGGGATTCTATTCAGCCCCAGCATTTT.

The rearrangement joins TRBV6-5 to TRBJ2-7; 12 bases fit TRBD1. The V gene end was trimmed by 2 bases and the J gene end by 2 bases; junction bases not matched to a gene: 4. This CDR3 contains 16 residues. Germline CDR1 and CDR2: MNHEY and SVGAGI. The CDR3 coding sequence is TGTGCCAGCAGTTACGAGGGACAGGGGGCTGCCTACGAGCAGTACTTC. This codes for CASSYEGQGAAYEQYF.

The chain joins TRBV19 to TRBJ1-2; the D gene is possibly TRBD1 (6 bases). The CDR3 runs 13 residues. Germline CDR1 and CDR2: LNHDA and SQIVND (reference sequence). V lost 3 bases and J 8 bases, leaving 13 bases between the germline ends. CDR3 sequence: CASSMQGSSGYTF. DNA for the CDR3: TGTGCCAGTAGTATGCAGGGGAGTAGCGGCTACACCTTC. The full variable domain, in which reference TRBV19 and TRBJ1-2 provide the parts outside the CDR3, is DGGITQSPKYLFRKEGQNVTLSCEQNLNHDAMYWYRQDPGQGLRLIYYSQIVNDFQKGDIAEGYSVSREKKESFPLTVTSAQKNPTAFYLCASSMQGSSGYTFGSGTRLTVV.

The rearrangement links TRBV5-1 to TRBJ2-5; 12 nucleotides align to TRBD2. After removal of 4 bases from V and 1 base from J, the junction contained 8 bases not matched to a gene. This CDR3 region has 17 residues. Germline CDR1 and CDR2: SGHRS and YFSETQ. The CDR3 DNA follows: TGCGCCAGCAGCAGACTAGCGGGGGCCTGGGGCCAAGAGACCCAGTACTTC. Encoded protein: CASSRLAGAWGQETQYF. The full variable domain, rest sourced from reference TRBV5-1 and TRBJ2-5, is KAGVTQTPRYLIKTRGQQVTLSCSPISGHRSVSWYQQTPGQGLQFLFEYFSETQRNKGNFPGRFSGRQFSNSRSEMNVSTLELGDSALYLCASSRLAGAWGQETQYFGPGTRLLVL.

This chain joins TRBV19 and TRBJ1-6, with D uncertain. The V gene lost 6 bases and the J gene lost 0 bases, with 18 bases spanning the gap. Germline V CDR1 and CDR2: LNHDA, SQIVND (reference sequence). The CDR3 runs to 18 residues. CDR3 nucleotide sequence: TGTGCCAGTAGCCGCGGGCTCCAAGGCCGCTCCTATAATTCACCCCTCCACTTT. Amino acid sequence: CASSRGLQGRSYNSPLHF. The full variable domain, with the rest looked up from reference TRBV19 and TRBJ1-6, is DGGITQSPKYLFRKEGQNVTLSCEQNLNHDAMYWYRQDPGQGLRLIYYSQIVNDFQKGDIAEGYSVSREKKESFPLTVTSAQKNPTAFYLCASSRGLQGRSYNSPLHFGNGTRLTVT.

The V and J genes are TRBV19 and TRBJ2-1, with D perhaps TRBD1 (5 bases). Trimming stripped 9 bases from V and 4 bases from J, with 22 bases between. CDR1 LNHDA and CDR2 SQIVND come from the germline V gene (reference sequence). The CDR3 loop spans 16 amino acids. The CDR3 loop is CASSKAQGPRYNEQFF. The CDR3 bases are TGTGCCAGCTCTAAGGCCCAGGGCCCTCGTTACAATGAGCAGTTCTTC.

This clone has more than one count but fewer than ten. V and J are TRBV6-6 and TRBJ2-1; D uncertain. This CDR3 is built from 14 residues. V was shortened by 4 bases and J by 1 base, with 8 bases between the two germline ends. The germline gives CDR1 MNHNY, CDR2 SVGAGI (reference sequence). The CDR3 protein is CASSLAPSYNEQFF. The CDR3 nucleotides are TGTGCCAGCAGTTTGGCTCCATCCTACAATGAGCAGTTCTTC.

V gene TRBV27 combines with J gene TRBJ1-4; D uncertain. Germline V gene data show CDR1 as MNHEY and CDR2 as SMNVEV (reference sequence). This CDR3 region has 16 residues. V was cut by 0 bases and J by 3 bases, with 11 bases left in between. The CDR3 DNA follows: TGTGCCAGCAGTTTATCGTATCCGAACTCTAATGAAAAACTGTTTTTT. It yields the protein CASSLSYPNSNEKLFF.

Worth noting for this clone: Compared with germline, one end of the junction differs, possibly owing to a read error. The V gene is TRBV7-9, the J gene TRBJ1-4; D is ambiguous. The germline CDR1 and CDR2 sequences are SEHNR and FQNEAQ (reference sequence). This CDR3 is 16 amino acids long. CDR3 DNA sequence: TGTTCCAGCAGCCCGCGACACCCTGCAACTAATGAAAAACTGTTTTTT. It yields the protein CSSSPRHPATNEKLFF. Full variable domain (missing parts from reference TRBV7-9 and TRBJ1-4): DTGVSQNPRHKITKRGQNVTFRCDPISEHNRLYWYRQTLGQGPEFLTYFQNEAQLEKSRLLSDRFSAERPKGSFSTLEIQRTEQGDSAMYLCSSSPRHPATNEKLFFGSGTQLSVL.

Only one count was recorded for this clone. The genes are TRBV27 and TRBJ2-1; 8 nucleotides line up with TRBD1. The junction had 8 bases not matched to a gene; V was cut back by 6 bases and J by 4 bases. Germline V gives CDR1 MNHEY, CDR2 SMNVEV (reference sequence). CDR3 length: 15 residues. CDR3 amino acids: CASSPGTGSYNEQFF. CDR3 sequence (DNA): TGTGCCAGCAGCCCCGGGACAGGTTCATACAATGAGCAGTTCTTC.

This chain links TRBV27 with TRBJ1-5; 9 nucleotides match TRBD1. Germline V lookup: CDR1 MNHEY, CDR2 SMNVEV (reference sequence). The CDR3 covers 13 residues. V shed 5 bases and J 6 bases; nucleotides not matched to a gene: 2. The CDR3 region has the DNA TGTGCCAGCAGTCCGGACAGGGGTCAGCCCCAGCATTTT. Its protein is CASSPDRGQPQHF.

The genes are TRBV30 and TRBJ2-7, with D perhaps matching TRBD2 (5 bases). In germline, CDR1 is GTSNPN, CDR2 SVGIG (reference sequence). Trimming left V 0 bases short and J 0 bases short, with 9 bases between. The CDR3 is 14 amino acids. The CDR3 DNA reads TGTGCCTGGAGTGTAGGAGGAGCCTCCTACGAGCAGTACTTC. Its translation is CAWSVGGASYEQYF.

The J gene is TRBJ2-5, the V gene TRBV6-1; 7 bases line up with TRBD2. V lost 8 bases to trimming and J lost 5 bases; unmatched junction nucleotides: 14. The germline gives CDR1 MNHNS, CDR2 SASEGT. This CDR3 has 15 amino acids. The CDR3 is CASYKLGGGGETQYF. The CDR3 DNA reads TGTGCCAGCTACAAGTTGGGGGGGGGAGGGGAGACCCAGTACTTC.

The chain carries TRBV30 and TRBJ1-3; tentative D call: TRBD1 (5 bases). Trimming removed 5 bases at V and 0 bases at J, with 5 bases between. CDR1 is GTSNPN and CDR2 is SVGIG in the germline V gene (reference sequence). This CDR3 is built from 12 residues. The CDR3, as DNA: TGTGCCTGGCAGGGCTCTGGAAACACCATATATTTT. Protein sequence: CAWQGSGNTIYF.

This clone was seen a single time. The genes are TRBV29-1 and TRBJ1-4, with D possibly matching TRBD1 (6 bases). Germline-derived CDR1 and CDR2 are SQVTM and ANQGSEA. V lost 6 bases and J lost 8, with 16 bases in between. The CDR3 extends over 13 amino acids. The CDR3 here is CSVQGTQGEKLFF. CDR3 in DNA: TGCAGCGTCCAGGGGACCCAAGGGGAAAAACTGTTTTTT.

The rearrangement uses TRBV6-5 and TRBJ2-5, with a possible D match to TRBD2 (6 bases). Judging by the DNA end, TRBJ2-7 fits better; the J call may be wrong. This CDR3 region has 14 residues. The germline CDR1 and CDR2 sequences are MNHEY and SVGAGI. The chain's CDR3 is CASSYSRGAYEQYF. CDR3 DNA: TGTGCCAGCAGTTACTCGCGGGGCGCCTACGAGCAGTACTTC.

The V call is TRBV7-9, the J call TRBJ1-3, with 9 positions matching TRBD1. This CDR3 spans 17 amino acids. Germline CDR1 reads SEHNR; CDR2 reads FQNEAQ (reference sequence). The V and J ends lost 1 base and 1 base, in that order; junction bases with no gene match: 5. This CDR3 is CASSLVSDRGSGNTIYF. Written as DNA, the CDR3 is TGTGCCAGCAGCTTAGTTTCCGACAGGGGGTCTGGAAACACCATATATTTT.

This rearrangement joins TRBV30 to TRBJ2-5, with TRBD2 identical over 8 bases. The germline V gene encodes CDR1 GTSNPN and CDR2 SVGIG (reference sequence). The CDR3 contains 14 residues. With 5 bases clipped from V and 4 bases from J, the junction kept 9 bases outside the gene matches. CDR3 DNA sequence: TGTGCCTGGGCCCTAGGTCTAGCGGGAGAGACCCAGTACTTC. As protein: CAWALGLAGETQYF. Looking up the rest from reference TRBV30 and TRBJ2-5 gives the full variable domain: SQTIHQWPATLVQPVGSPLSLECTVEGTSNPNLYWYRQAAGRGLQLLFYSVGIGQISSEVPQNLSASRPQDRQFILSSKKLLLSDSGFYLCAWALGLAGETQYFGPGTRLLVL.

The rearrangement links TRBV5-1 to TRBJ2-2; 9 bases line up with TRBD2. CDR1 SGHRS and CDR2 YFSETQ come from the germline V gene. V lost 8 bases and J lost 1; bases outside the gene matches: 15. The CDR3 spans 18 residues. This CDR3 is CASTVGTSHDRNTGELFF. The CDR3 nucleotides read TGCGCCAGTACGGTCGGGACTAGCCATGATCGGAACACCGGGGAGCTGTTTTTT.

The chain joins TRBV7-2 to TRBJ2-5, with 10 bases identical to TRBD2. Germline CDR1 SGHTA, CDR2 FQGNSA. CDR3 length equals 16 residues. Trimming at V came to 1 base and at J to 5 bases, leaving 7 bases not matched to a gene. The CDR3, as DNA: TGTGCCAGCAGCTTAGGCAGCGGGAGGGCCTGGGAGACCCAGTACTTC. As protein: CASSLGSGRAWETQYF.

In nucleotides, the CDR3 is TGTGCCAGCACCCTGGGACACATTAACTATGGCTACACCTTC. Protein sequence: CASTLGHINYGYTF. V gene TRBV7-2 combines with J gene TRBJ1-2; TRBD1 is a possible D gene (6 bases). The germline gives CDR1 SGHTA, CDR2 FQGNSA. The CDR3 consists of 14 residues. V shed 7 bases and J shed 1 base, with 13 bases lying between them.